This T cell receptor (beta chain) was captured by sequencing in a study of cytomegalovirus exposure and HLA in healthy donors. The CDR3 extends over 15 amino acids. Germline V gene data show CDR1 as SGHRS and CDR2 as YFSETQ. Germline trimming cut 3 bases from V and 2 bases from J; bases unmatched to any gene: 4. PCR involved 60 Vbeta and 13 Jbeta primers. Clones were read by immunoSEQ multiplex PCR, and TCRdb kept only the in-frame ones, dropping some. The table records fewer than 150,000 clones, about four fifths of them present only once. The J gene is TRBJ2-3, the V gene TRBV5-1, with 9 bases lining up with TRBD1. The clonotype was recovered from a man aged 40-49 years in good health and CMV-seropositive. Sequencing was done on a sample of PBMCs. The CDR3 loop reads CASSSGQGLTDTQYF. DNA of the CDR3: TGCGCCAGCAGCTCTGGACAGGGGCTCACAGATACGCAGTATTTT.